A selection of T cell receptor beta chains follows, all from one sample in a study of spatial heterogeneity in lung cancer. Each CDR3 protein is one row after TCRdb ran MiXCR on the 5' RACE reads. The sample carries around 95,000 distinct CDR3 sequences, 3.5% to 5% recorded once. Material: lung tumor tissue, obtained at surgery. Receptor source: a male donor with early-stage non-small cell lung cancer. The CDR3 runs from the conserved cysteine through the conserved F or W. The order of the fields is D gene, clone size, J gene, V gene, CDR3 DNA, CDR3 protein. The D gene is left open where the match is weak. Clone size is shown for a subset of rows, as once, few, many or a class of expanded clone.

D gene: -
clone size: many
J gene: TRBJ1-2
V gene: TRBV5-1
CDR3 DNA: TGCGCCAGCAGCTCGGACAGTCCCTATGGCTACACCTTC
CDR3 protein: CASSSDSPYGYTF

D gene: -
clone size: many
J gene: TRBJ2-7
V gene: TRBV19
CDR3 DNA: TGTGCCAGTAGTATGACGCATCCGGGGGAGCAGTACTTC
CDR3 protein: CASSMTHPGEQYF

D gene: TRBD2
clone size: many
J gene: TRBJ2-3
V gene: TRBV6-5
CDR3 DNA: TGTGCCAGCAGTTACCGTTCCGGGACCCCGGGGGGGGATACGCAGTATTTT
CDR3 protein: CASSYRSGTPGGDTQYF

D gene: -
clone size: many
J gene: TRBJ2-3
V gene: TRBV9
CDR3 DNA: TGTGCCAGCAGCGAAACCACAGATACGCAGTATTTT
CDR3 protein: CASSETTDTQYF

D gene: -
clone size: -
J gene: TRBJ1-1
V gene: TRBV20-1
CDR3 DNA: TGCAGTGCTAGAGATGCCCTCGGGGCAGGCAACACTGAAGCTTTCTTT
CDR3 protein: CSARDALGAGNTEAFF

D gene: TRBD2
clone size: few
J gene: TRBJ2-3
V gene: TRBV10-3
CDR3 DNA: TGTGCCATCAGCGACACCTTAGCGGGAGGCTCCCTACCTAGCACAGATACGCAGTATTTT
CDR3 protein: CAISDTLAGGSLPSTDTQYF

D gene: -
clone size: many
J gene: TRBJ2-7
V gene: TRBV20-1
CDR3 DNA: TGCAGTGCTAGGTTGTTCGAACGGGACATTTTCTACGAGCAGTACTTC
CDR3 protein: CSARLFERDIFYEQYF

D gene: TRBD1
clone size: many
J gene: TRBJ1-2
V gene: TRBV4-1
CDR3 DNA: TGCGCCAGCAGCCAGCCCGGACAGGGGATACTTTATGGCTACACCTTC
CDR3 protein: CASSQPGQGILYGYTF

D gene: -
clone size: many
J gene: TRBJ2-6
V gene: TRBV10-3
CDR3 DNA: TGTGCCATCAGACGGGACACTTATCCCGGGGCCAACGTCCTGACTTTC
CDR3 protein: CAIRRDTYPGANVLTF

D gene: -
clone size: -
J gene: TRBJ2-5
V gene: TRBV11-2
CDR3 DNA: TGTGCCAGCAGCTACAGGGCCCAAGAGACCCAGTACTTC
CDR3 protein: CASSYRAQETQYF

D gene: -
clone size: many
J gene: TRBJ2-1
V gene: TRBV6-1
CDR3 DNA: TGTGCCAGCAGTGAAGCAACCACTTGGCAGTTCTTC
CDR3 protein: CASSEATTWQFF

D gene: TRBD1
clone size: -
J gene: TRBJ1-4
V gene: TRBV20-1
CDR3 DNA: TGCAGTGCTTTTAGACAGGGATTTAATGAAAAACTGTTTTTT
CDR3 protein: CSAFRQGFNEKLFF

D gene: TRBD2
clone size: many
J gene: TRBJ2-3
V gene: TRBV7-6
CDR3 DNA: TGTGCCAGCAGCTTAGTCAGCGGGAGGGCCCCGGATACGCAGTATTTT
CDR3 protein: CASSLVSGRAPDTQYF

D gene: -
clone size: many
J gene: TRBJ1-5
V gene: TRBV4-1
CDR3 DNA: TGCGCCAGCAGCTCGCTAACCGGGACGTCCAATCAGCCCCAGCATTTT
CDR3 protein: CASSSLTGTSNQPQHF

D gene: TRBD1
clone size: many
J gene: TRBJ1-5
V gene: TRBV28
CDR3 DNA: TGTGCCAGCAGCGACACAGGGGGTGTTCGCAATCAGCCCCAGCATTTT
CDR3 protein: CASSDTGGVRNQPQHF

D gene: -
clone size: many
J gene: TRBJ1-4
V gene: TRBV10-3
CDR3 DNA: TGTGCCACCGCTCGAGCACGGAATGAAAAACTGTTTTTT
CDR3 protein: CATARARNEKLFF

D gene: -
clone size: many
J gene: TRBJ2-7
V gene: TRBV6-1
CDR3 DNA: TGTGCCAGTACGCTAGGAGCTGGGTACGAGCAGTACTTC
CDR3 protein: CASTLGAGYEQYF

D gene: -
clone size: -
J gene: TRBJ2-1
V gene: TRBV15
CDR3 DNA: TGTGCCACCAGCAGAAGTGCCCCGACTCAGAAGAGCTCCTACAATGAGCAGTTCTTC
CDR3 protein: CATSRSAPTQKSSYNEQFF

D gene: TRBD1
clone size: many
J gene: TRBJ1-2
V gene: TRBV18
CDR3 DNA: TGTGCCAGCTCACGAACCGGGACAGCGAACTATGGCTACACCTTC
CDR3 protein: CASSRTGTANYGYTF

D gene: -
clone size: many
J gene: TRBJ2-4
V gene: TRBV2
CDR3 DNA: TGTGCCAGCAGGAGGGAGTACTTAGCCAAAAACATTCAGTACTTC
CDR3 protein: CASRREYLAKNIQYF

D gene: -
clone size: many
J gene: TRBJ2-7
V gene: TRBV29-1
CDR3 DNA: TGCAGCGTTGAAGATCATAGCGTCTCCTACGAGCAGTACTTC
CDR3 protein: CSVEDHSVSYEQYF

D gene: TRBD1
clone size: many
J gene: TRBJ2-7
V gene: TRBV7-9
CDR3 DNA: TGTGCCAGCAGCTTAGGACAGGGCGGATTTGAGCAGTACTTC
CDR3 protein: CASSLGQGGFEQYF

D gene: -
clone size: many
J gene: TRBJ1-1
V gene: TRBV29-1
CDR3 DNA: TGCAGCGTGGAACAGAACACTGAAGCTTTCTTT
CDR3 protein: CSVEQNTEAFF

D gene: TRBD1
clone size: few
J gene: TRBJ2-7
V gene: TRBV20-1
CDR3 DNA: TGCAGTGCCGAGACGACAGGGGACTCCTACGAGCAGTACTTC
CDR3 protein: CSAETTGDSYEQYF

D gene: -
clone size: few
J gene: TRBJ2-3
V gene: TRBV20-1
CDR3 DNA: TGCAGTGCTAGTTCATCCCTACTCGATACGCAGTATTTT
CDR3 protein: CSASSSLLDTQYF

D gene: TRBD2
clone size: -
J gene: TRBJ2-1
V gene: TRBV15
CDR3 DNA: TGTGCCACCAGCTGGGGGCTAGCGGGAGATTGGAACAATGAGCAGTTCTTC
CDR3 protein: CATSWGLAGDWNNEQFF